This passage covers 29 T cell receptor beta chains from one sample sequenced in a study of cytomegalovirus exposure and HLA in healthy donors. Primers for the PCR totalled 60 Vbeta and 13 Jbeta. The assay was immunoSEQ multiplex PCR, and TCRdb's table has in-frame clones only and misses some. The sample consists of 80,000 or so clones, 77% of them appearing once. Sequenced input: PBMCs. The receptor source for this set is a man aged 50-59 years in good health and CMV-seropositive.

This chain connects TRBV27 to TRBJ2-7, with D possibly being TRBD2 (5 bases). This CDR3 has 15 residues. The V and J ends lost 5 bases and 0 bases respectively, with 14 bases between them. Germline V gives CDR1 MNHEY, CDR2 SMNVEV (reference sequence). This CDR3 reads CASSHRRESSYEQYF. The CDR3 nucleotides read TGTGCCAGCAGTCACCGAAGGGAGAGCTCCTACGAGCAGTACTTC.

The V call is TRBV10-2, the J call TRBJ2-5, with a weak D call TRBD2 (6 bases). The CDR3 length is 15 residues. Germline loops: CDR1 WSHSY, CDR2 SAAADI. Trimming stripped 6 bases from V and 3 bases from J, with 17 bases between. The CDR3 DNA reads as TGCGCCAGCAGATCCTCCGAGACTAGTAAAGAGACCCAGTACTTC. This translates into CASRSSETSKETQYF.

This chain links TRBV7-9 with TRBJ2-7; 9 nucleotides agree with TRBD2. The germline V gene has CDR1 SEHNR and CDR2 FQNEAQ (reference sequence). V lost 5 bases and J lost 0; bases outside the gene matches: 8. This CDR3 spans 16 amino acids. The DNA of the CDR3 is TGTGCCAGCAGCCCAAATAGCGGGGGTATCTCCTACGAGCAGTACTTC. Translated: CASSPNSGGISYEQYF.

Written as DNA, the CDR3 is TGTGCCAGCAGCTTAGGGGGCGGGAGGGGCTCCTACGAGCAGTACTTC. This codes for CASSLGGGRGSYEQYF. This sequence joins TRBV7-9 and TRBJ2-7; 9 positions agree with TRBD2. CDR1 is SEHNR, CDR2 FQNEAQ, per germline (reference sequence). V trimming: 1 base; J trimming: 0 bases; junction bases outside the gene matches: 4. CDR3 length equals 16 residues.

CDR3 loop: CASSWGTSGRWEQYF. CDR3 DNA: TGTGCCAGCAGCTGGGGGACTAGCGGGAGGTGGGAGCAGTACTTC. V gene TRBV7-6 combines with J gene TRBJ2-7, with 15 bases that match TRBD2. This CDR3 region has 15 residues. V was clipped by 4 bases and J by 7 bases; unmatched bases: 5. Germline V gene sequence: CDR1 SGHVS, CDR2 FNYEAQ.

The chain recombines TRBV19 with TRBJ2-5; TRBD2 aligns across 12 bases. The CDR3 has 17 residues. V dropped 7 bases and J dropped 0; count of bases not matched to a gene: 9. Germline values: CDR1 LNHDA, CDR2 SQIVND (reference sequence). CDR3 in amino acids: CASTSVTSGSYQETQYF. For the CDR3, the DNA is TGTGCCAGTACCAGTGTGACTAGCGGGAGTTACCAAGAGACCCAGTACTTC.

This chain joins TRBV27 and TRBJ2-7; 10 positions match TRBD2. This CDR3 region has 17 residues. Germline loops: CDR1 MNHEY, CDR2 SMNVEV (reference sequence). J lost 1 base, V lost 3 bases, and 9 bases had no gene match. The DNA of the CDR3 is TGTGCCAGCAGTTTTTTATCAGCGGGAGGGCGTTCCTACGAGCAGTACTTC. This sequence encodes CASSFLSAGGRSYEQYF.

DNA for the CDR3: TGTGCCAGCAGCTGGGGGACAGGGGGCGTAACTAATGAAAAACTGTTTTTT. This translates into CASSWGTGGVTNEKLFF. This chain joins TRBV5-6 and TRBJ1-4; 12 positions agree with TRBD1. The CDR3 length is 17 residues. The germline V gene encodes CDR1 SGHDT and CDR2 YYEEEE. J lost 1 base, V lost 3 bases, and 4 bases had no gene match. Together with reference TRBV5-6 and TRBJ1-4, the CDR3 gives the full variable domain: DAGVTQSPTHLIKTRGQQVTLRCSPKSGHDTVSWYQQALGQGPQFIFQYYEEEERQRGNFPDRFSGHQFPNYSSELNVNALLLGDSALYLCASSWGTGGVTNEKLFFGSGTQLSVL.

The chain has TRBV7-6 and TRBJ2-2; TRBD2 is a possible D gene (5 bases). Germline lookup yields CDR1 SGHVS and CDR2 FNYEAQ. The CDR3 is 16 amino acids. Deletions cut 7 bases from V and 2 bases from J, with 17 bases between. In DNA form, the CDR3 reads TGTGCCAGCACCCGGCAGGCGGGTCTTAACACCGGGGAGCTGTTTTTT. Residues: CASTRQAGLNTGELFF.

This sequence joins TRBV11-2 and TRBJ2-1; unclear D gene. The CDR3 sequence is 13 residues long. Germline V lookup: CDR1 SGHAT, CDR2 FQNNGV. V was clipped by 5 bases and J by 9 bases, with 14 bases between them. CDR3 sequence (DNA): TGTGCCAGCAGCCCGACACGGCTAATTGAGCAGTTCTTC. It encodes CASSPTRLIEQFF.

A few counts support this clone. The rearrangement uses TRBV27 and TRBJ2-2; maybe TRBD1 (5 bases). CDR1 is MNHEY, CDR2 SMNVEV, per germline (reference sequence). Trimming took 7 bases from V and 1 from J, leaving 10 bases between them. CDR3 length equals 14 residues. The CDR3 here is CASNLGQNTGELFF. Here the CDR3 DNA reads TGTGCCAGCAACTTGGGGCAGAACACCGGGGAGCTGTTTTTT.

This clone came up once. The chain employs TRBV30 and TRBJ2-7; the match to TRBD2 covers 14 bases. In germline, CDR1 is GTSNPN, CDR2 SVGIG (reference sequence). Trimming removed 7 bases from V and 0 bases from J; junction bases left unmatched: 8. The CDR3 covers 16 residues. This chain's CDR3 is CAYFPTSGRASYEQYF. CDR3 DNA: TGTGCCTATTTCCCGACTAGCGGGAGGGCCTCCTACGAGCAGTACTTC.

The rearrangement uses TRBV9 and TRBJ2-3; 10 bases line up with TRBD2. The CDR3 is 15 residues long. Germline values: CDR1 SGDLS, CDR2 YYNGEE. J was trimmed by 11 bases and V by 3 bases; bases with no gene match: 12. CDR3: CASSATSGETAWQYF. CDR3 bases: TGTGCCAGCAGCGCCACTAGCGGGGAGACCGCTTGGCAGTATTTT.

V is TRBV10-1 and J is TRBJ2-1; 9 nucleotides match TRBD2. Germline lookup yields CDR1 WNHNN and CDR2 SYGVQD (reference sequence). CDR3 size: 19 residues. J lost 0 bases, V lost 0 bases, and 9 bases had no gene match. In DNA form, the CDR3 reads TGCGCCAGCAGTGAGTCGCCTAGCGGGACGACTTACTCCTACAATGAGCAGTTCTTC. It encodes CASSESPSGTTYSYNEQFF.

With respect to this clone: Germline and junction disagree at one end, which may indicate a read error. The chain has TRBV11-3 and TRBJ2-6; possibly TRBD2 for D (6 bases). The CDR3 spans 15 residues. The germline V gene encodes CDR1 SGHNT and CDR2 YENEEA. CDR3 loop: CASSRTISGANGLTF. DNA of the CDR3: TGTGCCAGCAGCCGGACTATCTCTGGGGCCAACGGCCTGACTTTC. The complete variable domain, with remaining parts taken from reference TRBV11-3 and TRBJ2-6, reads EAGVVQSPRYKIIEKKQPVAFWCNPISGHNTLYWYLQNLGQGPELLIRYENEEAVDDSQLPKDRFSAERLKGVDSTLKIQPAELGDSAVYLCASSRTISGANGLTFGAGSRLTVL.

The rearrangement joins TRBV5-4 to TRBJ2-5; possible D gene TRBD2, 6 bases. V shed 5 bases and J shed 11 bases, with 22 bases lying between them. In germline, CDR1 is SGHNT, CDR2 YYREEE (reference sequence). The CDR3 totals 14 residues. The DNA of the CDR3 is TGTGCCAGCAGAGTGGGGACTGAAGACGCAGAGCAGTACTTC. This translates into CASRVGTEDAEQYF. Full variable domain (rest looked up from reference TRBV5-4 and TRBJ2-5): ETGVTQSPTHLIKTRGQQVTLRCSSQSGHNTVSWYQQALGQGPQFIFQYYREEENGRGNFPPRFSGLQFPNYSSELNVNALELDDSALYLCASRVGTEDAEQYFGPGTRLLVL.

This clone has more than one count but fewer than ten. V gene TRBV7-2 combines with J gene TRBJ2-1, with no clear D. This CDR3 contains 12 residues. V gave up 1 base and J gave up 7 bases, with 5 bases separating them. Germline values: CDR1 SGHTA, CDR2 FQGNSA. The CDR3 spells CASSLVLNEQFF. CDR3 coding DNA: TGTGCCAGCAGCTTAGTCCTGAATGAGCAGTTCTTC.

CDR3 bases: TGTGCCAGCAGCTCCTTAGCAATGACGGCCGATTACACAGATACGCAGTATTTT. It codes for CASSSLAMTADYTDTQYF. The V call is TRBV7-6, the J call TRBJ2-3, with D uncertain. This CDR3 is 18 amino acids long. Trimming stripped 4 bases from V and 2 bases from J, with 22 bases between. Germline V lookup: CDR1 SGHVS, CDR2 FNYEAQ. The full variable domain, its missing parts supplied by reference TRBV7-6 and TRBJ2-3, is GAGVSQSPRYKVTKRGQDVALRCDPISGHVSLYWYRQALGQGPEFLTYFNYEAQQDKSGLPNDRFSAERPEGSISTLTIQRTEQRDSAMYRCASSSLAMTADYTDTQYFGPGTRLTVL.

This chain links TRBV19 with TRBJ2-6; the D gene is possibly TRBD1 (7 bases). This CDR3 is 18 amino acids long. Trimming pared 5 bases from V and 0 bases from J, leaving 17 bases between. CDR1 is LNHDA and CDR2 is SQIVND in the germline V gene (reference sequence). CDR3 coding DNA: TGTGCCAGTAGTGAGGCGGGACAGTTCCTCTCTGGGGCCAACGTCCTGACTTTC. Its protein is CASSEAGQFLSGANVLTF. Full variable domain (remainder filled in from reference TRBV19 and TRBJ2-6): DGGITQSPKYLFRKEGQNVTLSCEQNLNHDAMYWYRQDPGQGLRLIYYSQIVNDFQKGDIAEGYSVSREKKESFPLTVTSAQKNPTAFYLCASSEAGQFLSGANVLTFGAGSRLTVL.

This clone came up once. Here the CDR3 reads CASSLAGGTVINPQHF. The CDR3, as DNA: TGTGCCAGCAGCTTGGCCGGAGGGACGGTTATCAATCCCCAGCATTTT. The rearrangement links TRBV5-6 to TRBJ1-5, with D perhaps TRBD1 (5 bases). This CDR3 contains 16 residues. Germline V gene sequence: CDR1 SGHDT, CDR2 YYEEEE. Trimming left V 0 bases short and J 10 bases short, with 20 bases between.

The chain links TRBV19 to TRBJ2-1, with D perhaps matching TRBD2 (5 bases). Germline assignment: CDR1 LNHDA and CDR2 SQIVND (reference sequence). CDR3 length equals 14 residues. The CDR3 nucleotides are TGTGCATCATCCCGGGGAAGCTCCTACAATGAGCAGTTCTTC. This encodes CASSRGSSYNEQFF.

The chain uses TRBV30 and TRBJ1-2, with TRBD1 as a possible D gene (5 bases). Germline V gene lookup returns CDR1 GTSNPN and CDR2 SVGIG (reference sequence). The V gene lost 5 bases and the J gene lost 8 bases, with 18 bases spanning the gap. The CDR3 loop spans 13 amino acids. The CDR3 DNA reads TGTGCCTGGGCTCTTCGGCAGGGAGGAGGCTACACCTTC. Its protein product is CAWALRQGGGYTF.

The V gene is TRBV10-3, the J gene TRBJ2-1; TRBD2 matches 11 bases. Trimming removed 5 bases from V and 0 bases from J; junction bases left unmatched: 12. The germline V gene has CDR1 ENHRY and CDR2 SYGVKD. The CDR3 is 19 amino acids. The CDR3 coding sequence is TGTGCCATCAGTAGATCCGGGACTAGCGGAAGTGACTCCTACAATGAGCAGTTCTTC. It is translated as CAISRSGTSGSDSYNEQFF.

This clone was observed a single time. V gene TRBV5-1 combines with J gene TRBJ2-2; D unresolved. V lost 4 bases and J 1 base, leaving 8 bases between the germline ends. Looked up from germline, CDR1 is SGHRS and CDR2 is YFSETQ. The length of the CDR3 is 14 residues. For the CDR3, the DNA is TGCGCCAGCAGCCCATCAGTGAACACCGGGGAGCTGTTTTTT. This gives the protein CASSPSVNTGELFF.

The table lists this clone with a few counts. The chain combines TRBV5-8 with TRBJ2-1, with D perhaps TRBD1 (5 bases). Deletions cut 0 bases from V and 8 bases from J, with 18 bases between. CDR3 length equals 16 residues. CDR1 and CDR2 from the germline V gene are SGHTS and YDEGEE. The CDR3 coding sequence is TGTGCCAGCAGCTTGGCCTGGGGAAGGGGCTGGTATGAGCAGTTCTTC. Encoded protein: CASSLAWGRGWYEQFF.

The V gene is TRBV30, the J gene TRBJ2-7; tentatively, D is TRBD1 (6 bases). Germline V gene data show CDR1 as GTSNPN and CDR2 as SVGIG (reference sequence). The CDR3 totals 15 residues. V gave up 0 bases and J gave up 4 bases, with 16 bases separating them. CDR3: CAWSVGALQGYEQYF. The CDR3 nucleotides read TGTGCCTGGAGTGTAGGAGCATTACAGGGATACGAGCAGTACTTC.

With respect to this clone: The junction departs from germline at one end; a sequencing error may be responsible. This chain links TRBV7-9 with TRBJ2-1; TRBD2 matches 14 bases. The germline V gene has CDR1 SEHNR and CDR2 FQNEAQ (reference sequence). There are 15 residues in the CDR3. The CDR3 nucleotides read TGTTCCAGCAGCGAGGGACTAGCGGGAGTTTGGGAGCAGTTCTTC. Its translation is CSSSEGLAGVWEQFF.

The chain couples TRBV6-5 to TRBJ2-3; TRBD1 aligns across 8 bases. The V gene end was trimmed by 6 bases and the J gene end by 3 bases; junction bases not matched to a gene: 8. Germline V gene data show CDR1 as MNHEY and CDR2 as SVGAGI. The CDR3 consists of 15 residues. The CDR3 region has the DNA TGTGCCAGCAGACCAGGGGGCGCTGAAACAGATACGCAGTATTTT. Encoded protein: CASRPGGAETDTQYF.

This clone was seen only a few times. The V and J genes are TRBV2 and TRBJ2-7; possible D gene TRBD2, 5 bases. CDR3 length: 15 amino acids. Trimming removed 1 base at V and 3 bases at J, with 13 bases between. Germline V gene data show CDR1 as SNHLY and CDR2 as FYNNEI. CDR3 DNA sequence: TGTGCCAGCAGTGAAGTAGGGAGAGGGCTCTACGAGCAGTACTTC. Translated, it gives CASSEVGRGLYEQYF.